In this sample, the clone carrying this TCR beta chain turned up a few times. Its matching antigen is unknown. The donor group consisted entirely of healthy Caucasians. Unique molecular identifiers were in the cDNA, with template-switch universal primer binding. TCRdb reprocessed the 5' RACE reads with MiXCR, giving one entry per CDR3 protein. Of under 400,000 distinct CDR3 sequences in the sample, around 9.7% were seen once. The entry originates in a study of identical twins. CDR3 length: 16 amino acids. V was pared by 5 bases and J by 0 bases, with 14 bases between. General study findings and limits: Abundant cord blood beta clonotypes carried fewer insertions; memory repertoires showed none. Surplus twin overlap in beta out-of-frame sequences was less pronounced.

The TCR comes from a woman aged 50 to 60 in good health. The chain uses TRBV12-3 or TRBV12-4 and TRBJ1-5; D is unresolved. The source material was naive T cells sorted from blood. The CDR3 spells CASSRGGSYSNQPQHF. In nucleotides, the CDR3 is TGTGCCAGCAGTCGCGGAGGCAGTTATAGCAATCAGCCCCAGCATTTT.